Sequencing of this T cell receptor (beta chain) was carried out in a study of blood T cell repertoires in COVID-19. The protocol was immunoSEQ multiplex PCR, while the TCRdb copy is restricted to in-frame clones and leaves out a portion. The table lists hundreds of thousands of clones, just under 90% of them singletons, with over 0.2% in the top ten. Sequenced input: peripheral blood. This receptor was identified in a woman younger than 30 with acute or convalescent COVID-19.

CDR3 sequence reads: CASSPWGQPESEKLFF. In DNA form, the CDR3 reads TGTGCCAGTAGTCCCTGGGGGCAGCCCGAAAGCGAAAAACTGTTTTTT. The rearrangement joins TRBV19 to TRBJ1-4; D may be TRBD1 (6 bases). V was trimmed by 5 bases and J by 8 bases, leaving 21 bases between them. The CDR3 extends over 16 amino acids. The germline V gene encodes CDR1 LNHDA and CDR2 SQIVND (reference sequence).